Sequencing of this T cell receptor beta chain was carried out in a study of blood T cell repertoires in COVID-19. As for the study in general: Acute and convalescent COVID-19 samples came from the United States, Italy and Spain. PBMCs, B-cell-depleted T cells, or T cells were the source of the cDNA or gDNA that made up the material.

Enrolled during active infection, Seattle patients were then followed longitudinally. The germline CDR1 and CDR2 sequences are SGHNT and YYREEE (reference sequence). After removal of 3 bases from V and 2 bases from J, the junction contained 2 bases not matched to a gene. CDR3 length: 16 amino acids. Under the authors' procedure: The assay estimated nucleated cells by amplifying reference gene primers. Data came from immunoSEQ multiplex PCR; TCRdb stores just in-frame clones and leaves some out. V and J calls and clone size come straight from that table; D and trimming were deduced from the DNA. The sample lists about 69,000 clones, about 86% occurring once.

This clonotype originated in a man aged 40-50 years with COVID-19, enrolled during active disease. V is TRBV5-4 and J is TRBJ2-6; 10 positions match TRBD1. Sequences were obtained from peripheral blood. The CDR3 DNA is TGTGCCAGCAGCTGGGACAGGGGAACTGGGGCCAACGTCCTGACTTTC. Translating gives CASSWDRGTGANVLTF.